These 4 T cell receptor beta chains share one sample of origin, sequenced in a study of cytomegalovirus exposure and HLA in healthy donors. The PCR was carried out with 60 Vbeta primers and 13 Jbeta primers. Libraries were prepared by immunoSEQ multiplex PCR; TCRdb keeps only in-frame clonotypes and omits some of them. The sample holds about 160,000 clones, roughly 80% seen once. Sequencing input: PBMCs. Receptors originate from a woman aged 25 to 39 in good health and CMV-seronegative.

This rearrangement joins TRBV6-1 to TRBJ2-7; 7 bases align to TRBD2. Trimming cost V 7 bases and J 0 bases; bases outside gene matches: 6. CDR1 MNHNS and CDR2 SASEGT come from the germline V gene. The CDR3 spans 14 residues. The chain's CDR3 is CASNFAGVSYEQYF. CDR3 in DNA: TGTGCCAGCAACTTTGCGGGGGTCTCCTACGAGCAGTACTTC.

The chain is built from TRBV7-9 and TRBJ2-3, with D possibly being TRBD2 (6 bases). CDR1 is SEHNR, CDR2 FQNEAQ, per germline (reference sequence). V was trimmed by 2 bases and J by 6 bases, leaving 9 bases between them. The CDR3 has 13 residues. The CDR3 reads CASSLRDFDTQYF. CDR3 nucleotides: TGTGCCAGCAGCTTAAGGGACTTTGATACGCAGTATTTT. The variable domain in full, with the rest retrieved from reference TRBV7-9 and TRBJ2-3, is DTGVSQNPRHKITKRGQNVTFRCDPISEHNRLYWYRQTLGQGPEFLTYFQNEAQLEKSRLLSDRFSAERPKGSFSTLEIQRTEQGDSAMYLCASSLRDFDTQYFGPGTRLTVL.

This clone showed up just once. V gene TRBV6-1 combines with J gene TRBJ2-5; unclear D gene. TRBJ2-7 matches the DNA end more closely, so the J call is doubtful. The germline CDR1 and CDR2 sequences are MNHNS and SASEGT. The CDR3 length is 13 residues. This chain's CDR3 is CASRRLEIYEQYF. Here the CDR3 DNA reads TGTGCCAGCAGAAGGCTGGAGATCTACGAGCAGTACTTC.

The rearrangement links TRBV7-8 to TRBJ2-7; a weak D match, TRBD2 (5 bases). The germline V gene has CDR1 SGHVS and CDR2 FQNEAQ. CDR3 length: 16 residues. Trimming cost V 1 base and J 4 bases, with 17 bases left between them. The DNA for the CDR3 is TGTGCCAGCAGCTTAGGTCGTCCAGTCGCGGGTTACGAGCAGTACTTC. This gives the protein CASSLGRPVAGYEQYF.